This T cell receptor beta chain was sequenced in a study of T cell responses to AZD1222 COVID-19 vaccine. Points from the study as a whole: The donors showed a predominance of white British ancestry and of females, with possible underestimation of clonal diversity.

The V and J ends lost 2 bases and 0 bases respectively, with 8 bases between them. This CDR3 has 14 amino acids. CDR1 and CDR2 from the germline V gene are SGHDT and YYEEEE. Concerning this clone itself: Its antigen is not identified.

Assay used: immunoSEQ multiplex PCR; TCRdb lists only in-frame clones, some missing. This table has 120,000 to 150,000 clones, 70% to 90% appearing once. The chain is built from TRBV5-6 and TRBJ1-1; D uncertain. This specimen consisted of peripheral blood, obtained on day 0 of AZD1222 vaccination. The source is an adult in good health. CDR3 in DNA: TGTGCCAGCAGCTTTGGCTTCATGAACACTGAAGCTTTCTTT. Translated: CASSFGFMNTEAFF.